This is a list of T cell receptor beta chains from one sample in a study of shared clonotypes between healthy human individuals. Assay: immunoSEQ multiplex PCR; the TCRdb copy retains only in-frame clones and omits some. The sample carries roughly 2 million clones, 85% to 95% recorded once. The sequencing sample was made of naive CD4+ T cells sorted from blood. All receptors derive from a man younger than 35 in good health. Both conserved end residues are part of each CDR3. A D gene is named only where the DNA matches it firmly. The size entry is marked missing in some rows and otherwise reads once, few, many or a size class.

v_call	clone_size	d_call	cdr3_length	j_call	cdr3_nt	cdr3_aa
TRBV5-4	.	.	14	TRBJ1-2	TGTGCCAGCAGCTTGCCGGGATTTAACTATGGCTACACCTTC	CASSLPGFNYGYTF
TRBV5-1	once	.	17	TRBJ2-7	TGCGCCAGCAGCTTAGCAACGGGACTCCTGCAAGATCACGAGCAGTACTTC	CASSLATGLLQDHEQYF
TRBV12-5	.	.	14	TRBJ2-2	TGTGCTAGTGGTTTGGTACCCAAGAGCGGGGAGCTGTTTTTT	CASGLVPKSGELFF
TRBV30	.	.	14	TRBJ1-1	TGTGCCTGGAGAGCAGGGCCAACCAACACTGAAGCTTTCTTT	CAWRAGPTNTEAFF
TRBV5-4	once	TRBD2	12	TRBJ2-1	TGTGCCAGCAGCTTCGAAGCGACTAGCCGGTTCTTC	CASSFEATSRFF
TRBV21-1	once	.	16	TRBJ2-3	TGTGCCAGCAGCAAAGTAATTTTACAGAACACAGATACGCAGTATTTT	CASSKVILQNTDTQYF
TRBV7-9	.	TRBD2	15	TRBJ2-5	TGTGCCAGCAGCCCCAGCTTAGCGGGTCAAGAGACCCAGTACTTC	CASSPSLAGQETQYF
TRBV7-6	.	.	12	TRBJ2-5	TGTGCCAGCAGCTTAGCCGGGGAGACCCAGTACTTC	CASSLAGETQYF
TRBV6-1	.	TRBD1	18	TRBJ1-5	TGTGCCAGCAGTGCGGGACAGGGCGAGTGGAATAGGGGACAGCCCCAGCATTTT	CASSAGQGEWNRGQPQHF
TRBV5-4	.	TRBD2	15	TRBJ2-3	TGTGCCAGCAGCCCGTCACGGGGGGGCACAGATACGCAGTATTTT	CASSPSRGGTDTQYF
TRBV2	.	.	14	TRBJ1-1	TGTGCCAGCAGCACCCTAGACAGGAACACTGAAGCTTTCTTT	CASSTLDRNTEAFF
TRBV28	.	.	13	TRBJ2-7	TGTGCCAGCACCGCCCCGGCCTTCTTTGAGCAGTACTTC	CASTAPAFFEQYF
TRBV10-3	.	.	14	TRBJ1-3	TGTGCCATCAGTGAAGTCAGCTCTGGAAACACCATATATTTT	CAISEVSSGNTIYF
TRBV6-5	.	TRBD1	14	TRBJ2-7	TGTGCCAGCAGTCCCCCGAACAGGGGCGGGGAGCAGTACTTC	CASSPPNRGGEQYF
TRBV5-4	.	.	16	TRBJ2-5	TGTGCCAGCAGCTTACCGGGTCTGGGGGCTGGAAAGACCCAGTACTTC	CASSLPGLGAGKTQYF
TRBV7-8	.	.	15	TRBJ2-3	TGTGCCAGCAGCTTACGCGGGGAGAGCACAGATACGCAGTATTTT	CASSLRGESTDTQYF
TRBV5-4	.	TRBD1	15	TRBJ2-7	TGTGCCAGCAGCTTGGAAGGACAGGGGGCGCGAGAGCAGTACTTC	CASSLEGQGAREQYF
TRBV6-5	.	.	13	TRBJ1-6	TGTGCCAGCAGTTACTGGCAGGATTCACCCCTCCACTTT	CASSYWQDSPLHF
TRBV2	.	.	13	TRBJ1-6	TGTGCCAGCAGATTAACGCAGAATTCACCCCTCCACTTT	CASRLTQNSPLHF
TRBV6-5	.	.	16	TRBJ1-2	TGTGCCAGCAGTTACTCGAAAGGGTTGATTAGCTATGGCTACACCTTC	CASSYSKGLISYGYTF
TRBV6-4	.	TRBD2	15	TRBJ2-2	TGTGCCAGCAGCGAGACTAGCGGGAACACCGGGGAGCTGTTTTTT	CASSETSGNTGELFF
TRBV6-1	.	.	15	TRBJ1-2	TGTGCCAGCAGTGAAGCTCGGGGGGGTAACTATGGCTACACCTTC	CASSEARGGNYGYTF
TRBV18	.	.	14	TRBJ2-7	TGTGCCAGCTCACCAGCAGGGATGGGGTACGAGCAGTACTTC	CASSPAGMGYEQYF
TRBV10-1	.	TRBD1	14	TRBJ2-1	TGCGCCAGCAGCCGAGACAGGGGGGTCGATGAGCAGTTCTTC	CASSRDRGVDEQFF
TRBV20-1	.	.	11	TRBJ1-1	TGCAGTGCTAGAGATGGAATGGGTGCAGAGTTT	CSARDGMGAEF
TRBV18	.	.	14	TRBJ1-2	TGTGCCAGCTCACCGACTCCAGGAGACATCAGCTACACCTTC	CASSPTPGDISYTF
TRBV7-2	.	TRBD2	17	TRBJ2-5	TGTGCCAGCAGCTTAGCGGTGGTAGCGGGAGGCCGAGAGACCCAGTACTTC	CASSLAVVAGGRETQYF
TRBV7-8	once	.	16	TRBJ2-3	TGTGCCAGCAGCTTACTCAGCCAATTTTCGGGAGATACGCAGTATTTT	CASSLLSQFSGDTQYF
TRBV28	.	.	13	TRBJ1-6	TGTGCCAGCAGGGGCGGTTATAATTCACCCCTCCACTTT	CASRGGYNSPLHF
TRBV6-5	.	.	12	TRBJ1-1	TGTGCCAGCAGTTACTCTACCGGGAAAGCTTTCTTT	CASSYSTGKAFF
TRBV5-5	.	.	15	TRBJ2-3	TGTGCCAGCAGCCCACCCGACAGGAGCACAGATACGCAGTATTTT	CASSPPDRSTDTQYF
TRBV4-1	once	.	14	TRBJ1-5	TGCGCCAGCAGCCCGGGGACAACGCATCAGCCCCAGCATTTT	CASSPGTTHQPQHF
TRBV11-2	.	.	16	TRBJ2-5	TGTGCCAGCAGCGCCGTACGCGGGAAGGGTCAAGAGACCCAGTACTTC	CASSAVRGKGQETQYF
TRBV6-5	.	TRBD2	15	TRBJ2-1	TGTGCCAGCAGCACTCTAGCGGGAGCTCACAATGAGCAGTTCTTC	CASSTLAGAHNEQFF
TRBV7-2	once	.	11	TRBJ2-5	TGTGCCAGCAGTCTTATAGAGACCCAGTACTTC	CASSLIETQYF
TRBV9	.	.	16	TRBJ2-5	TGTGCCAGCAGCGTAGGCCCCCGACACACGAAAGAGACCCAGTACTTC	CASSVGPRHTKETQYF
TRBV10-3	.	.	13	TRBJ2-5	TGTGCCATCAGTGAGGTGGGGCAAGAGACCCAGTACTTC	CAISEVGQETQYF